This T cell receptor beta chain is drawn from a study of regulatory T cells in long-lasting Graves disease (dated by TCRdb to the early 2020s). In terms of the full investigation: In the newly diagnosed Graves' disease group, patients had been taking antithyroid drugs for less than 3 months. A total of approximately 35 samples underwent TCR sequencing: about 13 from persistent and roughly 20 from newly diagnosed Graves' disease patients. Peripheral blood TCR sequencing and RNA sequencing compared persistent Graves' disease patients with newly diagnosed Graves' disease patients. The study took place in China and was registered as a clinical trial.

Preparation of the library involved multiplex PCR. TCRdb names Illumina HiSeq 4000 as the instrument used. CDR3 regions were amplified by Arm-PCR with iRepertoire HTBI primers to construct TCR beta libraries. Gel purification was performed on PCR products prior to sequencing. The authors' pipeline ran thus. Gene usage analysis of CDR3 amino acid clonotypes used the 55 to 80 TRBV and around 13 TRBJ segments found across samples. COPE and FqMerger were used to merge filtered high-quality paired reads into contigs. BLAST was used to align contigs to IMGT TRBV, TRBD and TRBJ reference genes, with CDR3 defined following IMGT. Any clonotype with a frequency above 0.1% was counted as a highly expanded clone. Repertoire diversity was measured by Shannon entropy, and V-J evenness by the Gini coefficient. A clonotype was considered public if more than one individual shared it. The public reads were quality trimmed at Q25 with fastp and then assembled into clones with MiXCR by TCRdb, keeping productive beta chains. One record per CDR3 amino acid sequence lists the most common genes and DNA. These V and J calls originate from TCRdb's pipeline instead of the authors' own analysis. The sample table lists approximately 440,000 distinct CDR3 sequences, around 15% of them with a count of one. 9% to 15% of the sample belongs to the ten largest clones.

On this clonotype itself: What this receptor recognizes is not known. Base qualities are not provided; no much larger clone lies one nucleotide away.

This specimen's time point label, interpreted: newly diagnosed GD, antithyroid drugs for less than 3 months. For both TCR sequencing and RNA sequencing, RNA was extracted from PBMCs using TRIzol. The diagnosis of Graves' disease was made according to American Thyroid Association guidelines. Patients were recruited from an endocrinology department in Xi'an, China. From each patient, about 9 milliliters of peripheral blood was collected into an EDTA anticoagulant tube. PBMCs were isolated by Ficoll Paque Plus density gradient separation without further T cell sorting. RNA quality was checked with an Agilent 2100 Bioanalyzer and agarose gel, and concentration with a NanoDrop 2000. What the study reported, not specific to this receptor: The small sample size was acknowledged by the authors as a limitation that may reduce accuracy. Compared with newly diagnosed patients, persistent Graves' disease patients had lower TCR Shannon entropy and fewer highly expanded clones, which suggests clonal expansion. Only the TCR beta chain was sequenced and analyzed. Peripheral blood alone was examined, since thyroid tissue, which constituted the primary lesion, could not be accessed. A larger number of public clonotypes was shared among persistent patients (about 2,700) than among newly diagnosed patients (over 850).

The same specimen was also included in a second study, on T cells in Graves' hyperthyroidism and ophthalmopathy. That second publication adds: Stable Graves' hyperthyroidism was defined as the absence of progression to ophthalmopathy over 18 months of follow-up. The hyperthyroidism patients were between 18 and 65 years old and newly diagnosed, with a disease duration of less than 2 months. Patients with uncontrolled infections, other autoimmune diseases, pregnancy or lactation were excluded. Diagnoses relied on clinical symptoms, serum thyroxine and TRAb, thyroid ultrasound and orbital computed tomography. For the first round of RT-PCR on the TCR CDR3, the HTBI primer set was used together with the Qiagen OneStep RT-PCR kit. Blood samples also contained most of the expanded thyroid clonotypes (frequency above 0.001), which suggests that blood repertoires may reflect thyroid immune responses. In cross-validation, a model built on a 13 V-J signature told ophthalmopathy apart from stable hyperthyroidism with approximately 90% sensitivity and 81% to 82% specificity, and in testing the same model reached 80%/75%. In validation, the model predicted progression to ophthalmopathy a median of roughly 6.1 months before onset, with roughly 70% sensitivity and about 72% specificity. TCR V-J signatures able to tell the groups apart were searched for in a discovery cohort of 90 to 100 patients, of whom more than 40 had Graves' ophthalmopathy and around 56 had stable Graves' hyperthyroidism. An independent validation cohort of around 19 hyperthyroidism patients and 17 patients who later progressed to ophthalmopathy tested prospective prediction of ophthalmopathy. The 95 to 100 discovery patients were divided at random into training and test sets in a 7:3 ratio. The study also compared thyroid tissue and blood T-cell repertoires from five or six Graves' hyperthyroidism patients. Once sampling was done, hyperthyroidism patients were given methimazole at a starting dose of 30 mg daily, whereas ophthalmopathy patients were given high-dose intravenous methylprednisolone. Libraries were constructed in a second round of multiplex PCR, after which size selection and purification were performed. The libraries were sequenced on an Illumina HiSeq2000 using paired-end 100 bp reads. SOAPnuke was used to process the raw data, with reads discarded if the reads contained adapters or uncalled bases, had a mean Phred below 15, or lacked an exact constant-primer or identifier match. High-quality paired reads were merged using COPE v1.2.5, and each unique nucleotide sequence was defined as a clonotype. Clonotypes were aligned to IMGT TRBV, TRBD and TRBJ reference segments using MiTCR v1.1. The analysis included only V-J combinations with a frequency above 0.0001, which together covered around 99% of the repertoires. The TCS score was defined as the ratio of F50 (clonal expansion) to E x V (chaos), calculated using BLOSUM62-based TCRdist between CDR3 peptides within each V-J. Welch's t-statistics and random forest reduced fewer than 600 V-J features to 10 to 15, which were used in a naive Bayes classifier (R e1071). No statistical method was used to fix the sample size in advance, and group allocation was not hidden from the investigators. TCR Vbeta CDR3 sequencing of 120 to 150 peripheral blood samples (around 45 ophthalmopathy, 75 hyperthyroidism and 17 progressor patients) is reported in the paper.

This TCR came from a man aged 35 to 55 with Graves disease. Donor details come from another sample of the same person, matched by shared clones. This material consisted of peripheral blood mononuclear cells (PBMCs), taken at new diagnosis, from a patient treated with antithyroid drugs.

The DNA sequence follows: TGCGCCAGCAGCCGGCAATTAGGCTCCTACAATGAGCAGTTCTTC. Its protein product is CASSRQLGSYNEQFF. Here the chain combines TRBV5-1 and TRBJ2-1, with the D gene call left open. The germline V gene sets CDR1 to SGHRS and CDR2 to YFSETQ. From the cysteine through the phenylalanine, the CDR3 covers 15 amino acids. CDR3 DNA is the only sequence kept; it has 45 bases, read in frame from the first base. V loses 4 bases of germline sequence and J loses 0 bases, and the interval between the two ends is 11 bases.